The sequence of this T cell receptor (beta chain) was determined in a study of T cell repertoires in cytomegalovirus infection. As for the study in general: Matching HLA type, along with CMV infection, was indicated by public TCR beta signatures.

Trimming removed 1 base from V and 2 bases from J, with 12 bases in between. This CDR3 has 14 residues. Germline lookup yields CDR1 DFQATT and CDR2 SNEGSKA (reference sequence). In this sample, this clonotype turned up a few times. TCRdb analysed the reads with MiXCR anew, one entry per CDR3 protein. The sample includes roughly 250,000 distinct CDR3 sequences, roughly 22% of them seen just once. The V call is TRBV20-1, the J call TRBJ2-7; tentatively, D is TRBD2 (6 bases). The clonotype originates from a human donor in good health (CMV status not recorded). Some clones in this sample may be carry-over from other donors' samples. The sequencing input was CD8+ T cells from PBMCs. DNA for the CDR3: TGCAGTGCTAGAGGGGGGGTCGCTCCCTACGAGCAGTACTTC. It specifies CSARGGVAPYEQYF.